A selection of T cell receptor beta chains follows, all from one sample in a study of identifying expanded T cells in peripheral blood. Sequenced by immunoSEQ multiplex PCR; TCRdb stores in-frame clones only, minus some. Among 90,000 to 110,000 clones listed, less than 90% were seen once. What was sequenced was blood. The receptors here all came from a person aged 18 to 75 in good health. Both conserved end residues are part of each CDR3. Each record gives: V gene, J gene, D gene, clone size, CDR3 DNA, CDR3 protein. D genes are given only for firm matches. A row's size may be missing; if present it is once, few, many or a size class.

v_call: TRBV6-5
j_call: TRBJ1-1
d_call: .
clone_size: .
cdr3_nt: TGTGCCAGCATTGGGCGGTTCATCACTGAAGCTTTCTTT
cdr3_aa: CASIGRFITEAFF

v_call: TRBV30
j_call: TRBJ1-3
d_call: .
clone_size: .
cdr3_nt: TGTGCCTGGAGTCTGGGAAACTCTGGAAACACCATATATTTT
cdr3_aa: CAWSLGNSGNTIYF

v_call: TRBV6-6
j_call: TRBJ2-2
d_call: .
clone_size: few
cdr3_nt: TGTGCCAGCAGTTCCCGGGGGACCGCGAACACCGGGGAGCTGTTTTTT
cdr3_aa: CASSSRGTANTGELFF

v_call: TRBV7-2
j_call: TRBJ2-5
d_call: .
clone_size: once
cdr3_nt: TGTGCCAGCAGCTTACTCGTAGGGGGGGAGACCCAGTACTTC
cdr3_aa: CASSLLVGGETQYF

v_call: TRBV29-1
j_call: TRBJ2-1
d_call: TRBD2
clone_size: .
cdr3_nt: TGCAGCGTTGAAGGGACTAGCACACGAGTCTCTGAGCAGTTCTTC
cdr3_aa: CSVEGTSTRVSEQFF

v_call: TRBV25-1
j_call: TRBJ2-3
d_call: .
clone_size: once
cdr3_nt: TGTGCCAGCAGTTTAACCCCCGTAGATACGCAGTATTTT
cdr3_aa: CASSLTPVDTQYF

v_call: TRBV30
j_call: TRBJ1-4
d_call: .
clone_size: few
cdr3_nt: TGTGCCTGGAGCAGAGGTAGTGAAAAACTGTTTTTT
cdr3_aa: CAWSRGSEKLFF

v_call: TRBV7-2
j_call: TRBJ2-3
d_call: TRBD2
clone_size: .
cdr3_nt: TGTGCCAGCAGCTTAGCGGCTAGCGGGGGGCAACGCACAGATACGCAGTATTTT
cdr3_aa: CASSLAASGGQRTDTQYF

v_call: TRBV19
j_call: TRBJ2-5
d_call: TRBD1
clone_size: .
cdr3_nt: TGTGCCAGTAGGGTGCAGGGGGTGCAAGAGACCCAGTACTTC
cdr3_aa: CASRVQGVQETQYF

v_call: TRBV10-1
j_call: TRBJ2-5
d_call: .
clone_size: .
cdr3_nt: TGCGCCACCCGACTGCGGCAAGAGACCCAGTACTTC
cdr3_aa: CATRLRQETQYF

v_call: TRBV4-2
j_call: TRBJ2-1
d_call: TRBD2
clone_size: .
cdr3_nt: TGTGCCAGCAGCCAAGAAATCAGCGGGAGGTCCAATGAGCAGTTCTTC
cdr3_aa: CASSQEISGRSNEQFF

v_call: TRBV5-4
j_call: TRBJ1-1
d_call: .
clone_size: .
cdr3_nt: TGTGCCAGCAGCTCCTCGGACGGATCAGCTTTCTTT
cdr3_aa: CASSSSDGSAFF

v_call: TRBV7-9
j_call: TRBJ2-1
d_call: TRBD2
clone_size: .
cdr3_nt: TGTGCCAGCAGCTTAGAAACTAGCGGGAGAGGACATGAGCAGTTCTTC
cdr3_aa: CASSLETSGRGHEQFF

v_call: TRBV6-5
j_call: TRBJ2-7
d_call: .
clone_size: .
cdr3_nt: TGTGCCAGCAGTAATAAACGGGACTACGAGCAGTACTTC
cdr3_aa: CASSNKRDYEQYF

v_call: TRBV4-1
j_call: TRBJ2-1
d_call: TRBD2
clone_size: few
cdr3_nt: TGCGCCAGCAGCCAAGAACTAGCGGGAGGGCCTAACAATGAGCAGTTCTTC
cdr3_aa: CASSQELAGGPNNEQFF

v_call: TRBV6-6
j_call: TRBJ1-1
d_call: .
clone_size: .
cdr3_nt: TGTGCCAGCAGTGATAGATTACTGAACACTGAAGCTTTCTTT
cdr3_aa: CASSDRLLNTEAFF

v_call: TRBV7-2
j_call: TRBJ1-1
d_call: .
clone_size: few
cdr3_nt: TGTGCCAGCAGCATCCCTTTTCGGGTGGGGGTTGACACTGAAGCTTTCTTT
cdr3_aa: CASSIPFRVGVDTEAFF

v_call: TRBV18
j_call: TRBJ2-3
d_call: TRBD2
clone_size: .
cdr3_nt: TGTGCCAGCTCACCCGTAGCGGGACGCACAGATACGCAGTATTTT
cdr3_aa: CASSPVAGRTDTQYF